This T cell receptor beta chain was identified in a study of blood T cells in healthy people across ages (dated by TCRdb to the mid-2010s). Background on the whole study: In model experiments, template switching captured about one uniquely barcoded TCR beta cDNA molecule for every two T cells. Age-related changes in TCR beta repertoire diversity were measured in the study by deep sequencing normalized with unique cDNA molecular identifiers. The donors were split into four age groups: young (average 16 years), middle-aged (about 40), aged (about 62) and long-lived (approximately 80). For two donors (one aged 18 to 29 and one aged 80 or older), the study analyzed two additional independent replicas of 1 million unique cDNA reads from the same blood draw. Broad study findings and their caveats: Bulk unsorted PBMC profiling prevented conclusive comparison of naive and antigen-experienced compartments. As age increased, observed TCR beta diversity per million T cells dropped in a roughly linear way, and a significant reduction was already evident by age 40. Estimates of total diversity based on one million sequenced T cells were regarded as lower bounds and as underestimates. Because the CMV infection status of the donors was unknown, age-related changes in expanded clonotypes may potentially have been confounded. Compared with the aged group, the long-lived group had more naive CD4+ T cells, fewer expanded clones and increased TCR diversity, a pattern suggesting age selection. There was a strong correlation between observed TCR beta diversity and the percentage of naive T cells measured by flow cytometry.

Libraries were built with 5' RACE. The run used an Illumina HiSeq 2500. A second roughly 6 to 12 cycle PCR used a sample-barcoded 5' primer and a J-beta primer mix. A unique molecular identifier was introduced onto each TCR beta cDNA molecule by a template-switch 5' adaptor carrying 12 random nucleotides. At least 2.5 million CDR3-containing paired-end reads were obtained from each sample. All of the RNA was converted into first-strand cDNA using the Mint cDNA synthesis kit, with a TRBC-specific oligonucleotide serving as the primer. Following uracil-DNA glycosylase treatment, all cDNA underwent a first 18-cycle PCR with the universal primers M1SS and BC2_uni_R. The study's own analysis went as follows. Each sample was normalized by randomly selecting 1 million high-quality reads, each carrying a distinct molecular identifier. Reads with shared molecular identifiers were discarded instead of being binned into consensus sequences. MiTCR, run with a Q25 quality threshold and the strictest error-elimination algorithm, handled CDR3 identification, clonotype clustering and error correction. A nonparametric unseen species model with Euler transformation was used to estimate lower-bound total TCR beta diversity. TCRdb passed the public sequencing reads through fastp at Q25 and MiXCR, retaining productive beta sequences. Here each entry gathers all rows of one CDR3 protein and keeps the most common genes and DNA. The V and J calls and clone size come from TCRdb's table, not from the authors' own analysis. Counted in this sample were approximately 960,000 distinct CDR3 sequences; about 29% of them appeared once. The ten top clones hold 10% of the sample.

V ends up 2 bases short and J 6 bases short, with an unmatched junction base count of 17. In the germline V gene, CDR1 corresponds to SGHTA and CDR2 to FQGNSA. Spanning cysteine to phenylalanine, the CDR3 consists of 18 amino acids. Only CDR3 DNA is held: 54 bases, read in frame from base 1. The donors were 40 or so Caucasian individuals from Russia, aged 6 to 90 years, who were systemically healthy. Ten milliliters of peripheral blood were drawn from each donor into EDTA-treated Vacutainer tubes. Ficoll-Paque density-gradient centrifugation was used to isolate PBMCs, with at least 7 million obtained per sample. Trizol reagent was used to extract total RNA from PBMCs, with at least 6 micrograms per sample. The percentages of naive CD45RAhigh/CD27high T cells were determined by flow cytometry on a PBMC aliquot from every donor. Worth noting for this clonotype: There is no known antigen for this receptor. Base qualities are missing; no much larger clone stands one base away.

These data also formed part of another study, on T cells of mothers and their children. As the second study states: Nine systemically healthy Caucasian individuals served as donors, namely three mothers together with their six children. cDNA synthesis consumed the entire amount of extracted RNA, loaded at approximately 1.6 ug RNA in each 15 ul reaction. Sample barcodes and 2-4 random nucleotides were added via the M1S primer in the second PCR. Over 8.5 million TCR beta CDR3 reads came from each mother, compared with a few million reads from each child. Thymic selection similarly shapes TCR recombination output in related and unrelated pairs, with minor effect from inherited differences. Normalized repertoire overlap in related mother-child pairs was always slightly higher than in unrelated mother-child pairs, but the difference was never significant. No persistent microchimeric T cell clones were found, with a detection sensitivity of approximately 95 clones per million clonotypes. Deep NGS was used in the study to compare the TCR beta repertoires of mothers and children and to look for features that separate related mother-child pairs from unrelated individuals. Mothers averaged roughly 36 +/- 4 years of age and children averaged roughly 11 +/- 4 years. After adapter ligation was performed with NEBNext reagents, the libraries were sequenced on an Illumina HiSeq 2000 with 100+100 nt paired-end reads. To avoid cross-contamination, the mother libraries and the child libraries were prepared a month apart and sequenced in separate runs. For each donor, somewhere between about 500,000 and 2,000,000 distinct TCR beta clonotypes were identified. Naive TCR beta clonotypes were estimated from low-frequency clonotypes matched to each donor's FACS-determined naive share, without sorting.

Specimen: blood. This sequence originates from a woman in her forties in good health. Rearrangement joined TRBV7-2 to TRBJ2-7, with 9 central nucleotides matching TRBD1. The CDR3 has the sequence CASSLFGLTGTGKGEQYF. The nucleotide sequence is TGTGCCAGCAGCTTATTCGGATTAACCGGGACAGGGAAGGGCGAGCAGTACTTC.